This T cell receptor (beta chain) was found in a study of CD8+CD57+ T cells in acquired aplastic anemia. Whole-study results and caveats: Patients and controls turned out to have 25 to 30 CD8+ CDR3 sequences in common.

Individuals selected for sequencing had exhibited CD8+CD57+ cell expansion on flow cytometry. Diagnosis of severe acquired aplastic anemia applied to all patients. Patients had received no therapy at the time of blood sampling. This clonotype was detected a few times. The antigen remains undetermined. TCR beta VDJ and CDR3 were profiled, and genomic DNA was the template. MiXCR, applied by TCRdb to the reads, yields one record per CDR3 protein. The repertoire holds around 210,000 distinct CDR3 sequences, approximately 60% seen once, with around 60% in the top ten. This CDR3 contains 11 residues. Germline values: CDR1 ENHRY, CDR2 SYGVKD. V shed 6 bases and J shed 5 bases, with 7 bases lying between them.

Material: sorted CD4+, CD8+, or CD8+CD57+ T cells (not recorded which) from PBMCs. The receptor comes from a human donor with aplastic anemia. The rearrangement joins TRBV10-3 to TRBJ1-1; possibly TRBD1 for D (6 bases). CDR3 loop: CAIRQGTEAFF. As DNA, the CDR3 is TGTGCCATCAGACAGGGAACTGAAGCTTTCTTT.